The 24 T cell receptor beta chains listed next were all sequenced from one sample in a study of blood T cell repertoires in COVID-19. Produced via immunoSEQ multiplex PCR; TCRdb's table is partial and in-frame only. The sample lists around 270,000 clones; around 90% were seen once. The sequenced sample was PBMCs or T cells enriched from blood (not recorded which). The receptors stem from a woman in her 40s who had been exposed to COVID-19.

The chain joins TRBV6-5 to TRBJ2-1; D call uncertain. Trimming pared 2 bases from V and 0 bases from J, leaving 11 bases between. This CDR3 has 16 amino acids. Germline lookup yields CDR1 MNHEY and CDR2 SVGAGI. The CDR3 sequence: CASSYQQRISYNEQFF. CDR3 in DNA: TGTGCCAGCAGTTACCAGCAGCGTATCTCCTACAATGAGCAGTTCTTC.

The chain couples TRBV7-2 to TRBJ1-2; 10 bases line up with TRBD1. Germline V gene lookup returns CDR1 SGHTA and CDR2 FQGNSA. The CDR3 is made up of 16 amino acids. With V trimmed by 4 bases and J by 3 bases, 8 bases remained unmatched. CDR3 amino acids: CASSYRTGGVYYGYTF. CDR3 nucleotides: TGTGCCAGCAGCTATAGGACAGGGGGTGTCTACTATGGCTACACCTTC. The full variable domain, rest sourced from reference TRBV7-2 and TRBJ1-2, is GAGVSQSPSNKVTEKGKDVELRCDPISGHTALYWYRQSLGQGLEFLIYFQGNSAPDKSGLPSDRFSAERTGGSVSTLTIQRTQQEDSAVYLCASSYRTGGVYYGYTFGSGTRLTVV.

The chain couples TRBV5-1 to TRBJ2-1; 7 positions agree with TRBD2. V lost 4 bases to trimming and J lost 5 bases; unmatched junction nucleotides: 9. The germline V gene encodes CDR1 SGHRS and CDR2 YFSETQ. This CDR3 has 15 residues. Here the CDR3 reads CASSLTSALNNEQFF. The CDR3 bases are TGCGCCAGCAGCCTCACTAGCGCCCTGAACAATGAGCAGTTCTTC.

The V gene is TRBV3-1 (or the pseudogene TRBV3-2), the J gene TRBJ2-5; TRBD1 matches 8 bases. V was clipped by 6 bases and J by 5 bases; unmatched bases: 8. The CDR3 runs to 14 residues. Germline V gene sequence: CDR1 LGHDT, CDR2 YNNKEL (reference sequence). The CDR3 region has the DNA TGTGCCAGCAGACTTCGGGACAGGTTCGAGACCCAGTACTTC. It codes for CASRLRDRFETQYF.

The chain carries TRBV24-1 and TRBJ1-2; TRBD1 matches at 12 bases. There are 16 residues in the CDR3. V was clipped by 4 bases and J by 5 bases; unmatched bases: 7. Germline CDR1 KGHDR, CDR2 SFDVKD. The CDR3 coding sequence is TGTGCCACCAGTGACCCGGGACAGGGGGCGGAATATGGCTACACCTTC. It specifies CATSDPGQGAEYGYTF.

This chain joins TRBV7-2 and TRBJ1-2, with 7 bases matching TRBD1. The CDR3 length is 13 residues. Germline CDR1 is SGHTA and CDR2 is FQGNSA. J lost 12 bases, V lost 1 base, and 8 bases had no gene match. The CDR3 DNA reads TGTGCCAGCAGCTTAGAACGAAACAGGGGAAACACCTTC. The encoded protein is CASSLERNRGNTF. Based on the CDR3 plus reference TRBV7-2 and TRBJ1-2, the full variable domain is GAGVSQSPSNKVTEKGKDVELRCDPISGHTALYWYRQSLGQGLEFLIYFQGNSAPDKSGLPSDRFSAERTGGSVSTLTIQRTQQEDSAVYLCASSLERNRGNTFGSGTRLTVV.

V usage is TRBV18 and J usage is TRBJ1-2; D is unresolved. V was cut by 3 bases and J by 2 bases, with 13 bases left in between. The CDR3 contains 15 residues. The V gene's germline CDR1 is KGHSH and CDR2 LQKENI. In DNA, the CDR3 is TGTGCCAGCTCACCCCAACAGAAGTCCAACTATGGCTACACCTTC. Protein sequence: CASSPQQKSNYGYTF.

This chain connects TRBV7-2 to TRBJ1-2; TRBD1 matches 7 bases. The germline gives CDR1 SGHTA, CDR2 FQGNSA. The trim removed 5 bases at V and 2 bases at J, leaving 5 bases unmatched. The CDR3 is 14 residues long. CDR3 amino acids: CASSPGTANYGYTF. CDR3 sequence (DNA): TGTGCCAGCAGCCCGGGGACAGCCAACTATGGCTACACCTTC. Full variable domain (rest looked up from reference TRBV7-2 and TRBJ1-2): GAGVSQSPSNKVTEKGKDVELRCDPISGHTALYWYRQSLGQGLEFLIYFQGNSAPDKSGLPSDRFSAERTGGSVSTLTIQRTQQEDSAVYLCASSPGTANYGYTFGSGTRLTVV.

The rearrangement links TRBV24-1 to TRBJ2-1, with a weak D call TRBD1 (7 bases). Germline assignment: CDR1 KGHDR and CDR2 SFDVKD. V was clipped by 9 bases and J by 4 bases, with 12 bases between them. The CDR3 spans 13 residues. The CDR3 spells CATAGQIYNEQFF. The CDR3, as DNA: TGTGCCACCGCGGGACAGATATACAATGAGCAGTTCTTC.

The chain has TRBV7-2 and TRBJ1-2; D possibly corresponds to TRBD1 (5 bases). V dropped 1 base and J dropped 2 bases, with 14 bases sitting between them. The CDR3 consists of 16 residues. CDR1 is SGHTA, CDR2 FQGNSA, per germline. CDR3 in amino acids: CASSLEAGGGNYGYTF. In nucleotides, the CDR3 is TGTGCCAGCAGCTTAGAGGCCGGGGGAGGGAACTATGGCTACACCTTC.

This sequence joins TRBV2 and TRBJ1-1; D gene uncertain. Germline loops: CDR1 SNHLY, CDR2 FYNNEI. The CDR3 is 14 residues long. The V and J ends lost 3 bases and 4 bases respectively, with 12 bases between them. Written as DNA, the CDR3 is TGTGCCAGCAGTGAGGAGGGAGTGGGCACTGAAGCTTTCTTT. This codes for CASSEEGVGTEAFF. Filled out from reference TRBV2 and TRBJ1-1, the complete variable domain reads EPEVTQTPSHQVTQMGQEVILRCVPISNHLYFYWYRQILGQKVEFLVSFYNNEISEKSEIFDDQFSVERPDGSNFTLKIRSTKLEDSAMYFCASSEEGVGTEAFFGQGTRLTVV.

This clone has a handful of counts. The chain uses TRBV5-1 and TRBJ2-2; TRBD1 aligns across 8 bases. From germline, CDR1 is SGHRS and CDR2 YFSETQ. This CDR3 contains 17 residues. After removal of 0 bases from V and 1 base from J, the junction contained 5 bases not matched to a gene. Here the CDR3 reads CASSLVPDRVNTGELFF. DNA for the CDR3: TGCGCCAGCAGCTTGGTTCCGGACAGGGTGAACACCGGGGAGCTGTTTTTT. The whole variable domain, filled in from reference TRBV5-1 and TRBJ2-2, reads KAGVTQTPRYLIKTRGQQVTLSCSPISGHRSVSWYQQTPGQGLQFLFEYFSETQRNKGNFPGRFSGRQFSNSRSEMNVSTLELGDSALYLCASSLVPDRVNTGELFFGEGSRLTVL.

This rearrangement joins TRBV4-1 to TRBJ1-2, with D tentatively TRBD1 (5 bases). Germline CDR1 and CDR2: MGHRA and YSYEKL. With 0 bases removed from V and 2 bases from J, the gap between germline ends came to 13 bases. The CDR3 is 16 amino acids. The CDR3 DNA sequence: TGCGCCAGCAGCCAAGACCGGGACTCCCGAAACTATGGCTACACCTTC. As protein: CASSQDRDSRNYGYTF.

Only one count was recorded for this clone. The chain recombines TRBV11-3 with TRBJ1-1; D gene unclear. The CDR3 sequence is 14 residues long. V was trimmed by 4 bases and J by 0 bases, leaving 9 bases between them. In germline, CDR1 is SGHNT, CDR2 YENEEA. The CDR3 spells CASSSYSMNTEAFF. The CDR3 DNA reads TGTGCCAGCAGCTCCTACTCTATGAACACTGAAGCTTTCTTT.

CDR3 in amino acids: CASRPSLLQGRETQYF. The DNA for the CDR3 is TGTGCCAGCAGGCCATCACTCTTACAGGGGCGGGAGACCCAGTACTTC. This rearrangement joins TRBV28 to TRBJ2-5; 7 positions match TRBD1. The germline V gene has CDR1 MDHEN and CDR2 SYDVKM. V was clipped by 6 bases and J by 5 bases; unmatched bases: 15. CDR3 length equals 16 residues.

This clone has a single count. The chain couples TRBV7-3 to TRBJ2-1, with 8 bases that match TRBD2. J lost 4 bases, V lost 2 bases, and 7 bases had no gene match. The CDR3 is 16 amino acids. Germline V lookup: CDR1 SGHTA, CDR2 FQGTGA. This CDR3 reads CASSLPGIAGYNEQFF. CDR3 bases: TGTGCCAGCAGCTTACCGGGAATAGCGGGGTACAATGAGCAGTTCTTC.

The chain is built from TRBV5-5 and TRBJ1-2; the D gene is possibly TRBD1 (5 bases). CDR3 size: 14 residues. V lost 4 bases and J 4 bases, leaving 14 bases between the germline ends. Germline CDR1 reads SGHKS; CDR2 reads YYEKEE (reference sequence). CDR3 DNA: TGTGCCAGCAGCCAGACGGGGGGTAGCTATGGCTACACCTTC. Translated, it gives CASSQTGGSYGYTF. The entire variable domain, with the rest obtained from reference TRBV5-5 and TRBJ1-2, is as follows: DAGVTQSPTHLIKTRGQQVTLRCSPISGHKSVSWYQQVLGQGPQFIFQYYEKEERGRGNFPDRFSARQFPNYSSELNVNALLLGDSALYLCASSQTGGSYGYTFGSGTRLTVV.

The chain is built from TRBV4-2 and TRBJ1-2, with D possibly TRBD1 on 5 matching bases. This CDR3 region has 16 residues. V shed 0 bases and J shed 4 bases, with 15 bases lying between them. CDR1 LGHNA and CDR2 YNFKEQ come from the germline V gene. This CDR3 reads CASSQEDQGVGYGYTF. The CDR3 coding sequence is TGTGCCAGCAGCCAAGAGGACCAGGGTGTTGGCTATGGCTACACCTTC.

This chain connects TRBV5-1 to TRBJ1-1; TRBD1 matches 9 bases. V was clipped by 5 bases and J by 4 bases; unmatched bases: 6. This CDR3 has 14 residues. The germline V gene encodes CDR1 SGHRS and CDR2 YFSETQ. CDR3 protein: CASSPGTGSTEAFF. CDR3 in DNA: TGCGCCAGCAGTCCCGGGACAGGGTCCACTGAAGCTTTCTTT.

This clone was seen once. Its ends do not fully match the called genes, so a read error is possible. The chain links TRBV5-1 to TRBJ1-4; D is uncertain. This CDR3 spans 12 amino acids. The germline gives CDR1 SGHRS, CDR2 YFSETQ. This chain's CDR3 is CASSSSYEKLFF. CDR3 coding DNA: TGTGCCAGCAGCTCGAGTTATGAAAAACTGTTTTTT.

The chain's CDR3 is CASSQSLADTGELFF. In nucleotides, the CDR3 is TGTGCCAGCAGCCAATCACTAGCGGACACCGGGGAGCTGTTTTTT. The chain uses TRBV4-2 and TRBJ2-2; 8 bases are a match to TRBD2. Unmatched junction bases numbered 2, after V lost 2 bases and J lost 3 bases. Per the germline V gene, CDR1 is LGHNA and CDR2 is YNFKEQ. The CDR3 sequence is 15 residues long.

The chain combines TRBV6-5 with TRBJ1-1; weak D call: TRBD1 (5 bases). Germline lookup yields CDR1 MNHEY and CDR2 SVGAGI. The CDR3 length is 14 residues. The V and J ends lost 1 base and 3 bases respectively, with 9 bases between them. The CDR3 DNA reads as TGTGCCAGCAGTTACTGGTCAGGGCACACTGAAGCTTTCTTT. It is translated as CASSYWSGHTEAFF.

This chain uses TRBV6-4 with TRBJ2-3; TRBD2 matches 8 bases. The CDR3 loop spans 12 amino acids. The ends lost 9 bases at V and 5 bases at J; junction bases unmatched: 4. Germline V gene sequence: CDR1 MRHNA, CDR2 SNTAGT. The CDR3 DNA sequence: TGTGCCAGAACACGGGGGGGAGATACGCAGTATTTT. It codes for CARTRGGDTQYF.

This chain links TRBV6-2 or TRBV6-3 with TRBJ2-3; tentative D call: TRBD2 (5 bases). V gave up 3 bases and J gave up 5 bases, with 33 bases separating them. Germline CDR1 and CDR2: MNHEY and SVGEGT. This CDR3 is built from 21 residues. The DNA for the CDR3 is TGTGCCAGCAGTTATTTCCCTCAAGGCCCCTGGACGGCCGAGGAGGTAGATACGCAGTATTTT. Encoded protein: CASSYFPQGPWTAEEVDTQYF.